Shown below are 4 T cell receptor beta chains from a single sample sequenced in a study of T cells after posttransplantation cyclophosphamide. Busulfan-fludarabine conditioning, marrow transplant, and cyclophosphamide on days +3 and +4 were administered. Clones were sequenced by immunoSEQ multiplex PCR, and TCRdb holds only the in-frame ones, with some missing. The table has 35,000 to 45,000 clones, 78% seen once. The sample was CD4+ T cells sorted from blood, taken roughly 1,900 days after a stem cell transplant with posttransplant cyclophosphamide. These receptor sequences come from a female patient aged 40 to 50 who received an allogeneic stem cell transplant from a related donor, was CMV-positive, and had no GVHD. Some T cells may be transferred from the graft donor.

The genes are TRBV2 and TRBJ1-5; possibly TRBD1 for D (5 bases). Per germline, CDR1 SNHLY and CDR2 FYNNEI. The germline V and J ends were trimmed by 6 bases and 7 bases, with 19 bases remaining between them. The CDR3 runs 15 residues. The CDR3 region is CASSGGSGRKQPQHF. The DNA for the CDR3 is TGTGCCAGCAGCGGGGGAAGCGGTCGGAAGCAGCCCCAGCATTTT.

V is TRBV6-6 and J is TRBJ1-2; D is unresolved. Trimming cost V 3 bases and J 3 bases, with 11 bases left between them. CDR3 size: 14 residues. Looked up from germline, CDR1 is MNHNY and CDR2 is SVGAGI (reference sequence). CDR3 sequence (DNA): TGTGCCAGCAGTTATAGCAAGGTGTACTATGGCTACACCTTC. Its translation is CASSYSKVYYGYTF.

The rearrangement joins TRBV2 to TRBJ1-1, with 7 positions matching TRBD1. The CDR3 covers 13 residues. The V segment lost 6 bases and the J segment 1 base; nucleotides outside the gene matches: 2. Germline CDR1 reads SNHLY; CDR2 reads FYNNEI. The chain's CDR3 is CASSGQENTEAFF. The CDR3 nucleotides are TGTGCCAGCAGCGGACAGGAGAACACTGAAGCTTTCTTT. Based on the CDR3 plus reference TRBV2 and TRBJ1-1, the full variable domain is EPEVTQTPSHQVTQMGQEVILRCVPISNHLYFYWYRQILGQKVEFLVSFYNNEISEKSEIFDDQFSVERPDGSNFTLKIRSTKLEDSAMYFCASSGQENTEAFFGQGTRLTVV.

This clone has only a few counts. The genes are TRBV20-1 and TRBJ1-2; unclear D gene. CDR1 and CDR2 from the germline V gene are DFQATT and SNEGSKA (reference sequence). The CDR3 is made up of 11 amino acids. Between the trimmed V and J ends, which lost 8 bases and 3 bases, there was a span of 10 bases. The CDR3 region is CSLRVDYGYTF. As DNA, the CDR3 is TGCAGTTTGAGGGTTGACTATGGCTACACCTTC.